The TCR beta chain under discussion was sequenced for a study of OX40 agonist ivuxolimab in advanced cancers. CDR3 length: 15 amino acids. Germline V gives CDR1 LGHNA, CDR2 YSLEER. V lost 3 bases and J 0 bases, leaving 12 bases between the germline ends. Data came from immunoSEQ multiplex PCR; TCRdb stores just in-frame clones and leaves some out. The sample has 40,000 to 45,000 clones, approximately 90% seen once. This clone has a handful of counts. This TCR was recovered from an adult with an advanced solid tumor such as melanoma, head and neck, liver or kidney cancer. The V and J genes are TRBV4-3 and TRBJ2-7; D may correspond to TRBD1 or TRBD2 (5 bases each). Sequences were derived from CD4+ or CD8+ T cells sorted from blood, sampled in a trial of the OX40 agonist ivuxolimab. The DNA for the CDR3 is TGCGCCAGCAGCCACCTCCGGGACGCCTCCTACGAGCAGTACTTC. Translation gives CASSHLRDASYEQYF.